The rows below give T cell receptor beta chains drawn from one sample of a study of identical twins. TCRdb re-called the 5' RACE reads through MiXCR, storing one row per CDR3 protein. The sample includes hundreds of thousands of distinct CDR3 sequences, 24% seen only once; the top ten take approximately 2.9%. These same records also appear under a second study, on T cells expressing NK-cell markers.

The sequenced sample was CD4+ T cells sorted from blood. The receptors come from a woman aged 18-30 years in good health. The CDR3 runs from the conserved cysteine through the conserved F or W. The order of the fields is V gene, D gene, clone size, CDR3 length, J gene, CDR3 DNA, CDR3 protein. D genes are given only for firm matches. Size tells how often a clone was seen (once, few, many) or the class of an expanded clone, and some rows leave it out.

>TRBV20-1|-|few|15|TRBJ1-4
TGCAGTGCTAGAGAGTGGGGGCGACTCAATGAAAAACTGTTTTTT
CSAREWGRLNEKLFF
>TRBV5-5|-|-|12|TRBJ2-7
TGTGCCAGCAAGGGGAATCCATACGAGCAGTACTTC
CASKGNPYEQYF
>TRBV5-1|TRBD1|few|14|TRBJ2-2
TGCGCCAGCAAACAGGGGACGAACACCGGGGAGCTGTTTTTT
CASKQGTNTGELFF
>TRBV6-1|TRBD1|-|15|TRBJ1-1
TGTGCCAGCCTAAATTTGAGGGCAGGGGGTACTGAAGCTTTCTTT
CASLNLRAGGTEAFF
>TRBV7-9|TRBD2|few|14|TRBJ2-1
TGTGCCAGCAGACCGGGACTAGTTGACAATGAGCAGTTCTTC
CASRPGLVDNEQFF
>TRBV2|-|-|14|TRBJ2-1
TGTGCCAGCACGGGGGCAGGGCGTAACAATGAGCAGTTCTTC
CASTGAGRNNEQFF
>TRBV6-5|TRBD2|-|14|TRBJ2-3
TGTGCCAGCAGTTCGATAGCGGGAGGGGGTACGCAGTATTTT
CASSSIAGGGTQYF
>TRBV12-3/TRBV12-4|-|-|15|TRBJ1-3
TGTGCCAGCAGTTTAGGGGCGATCTCTGGAAACACCATATATTTT
CASSLGAISGNTIYF
>TRBV6-5|TRBD2|-|15|TRBJ2-7
TGTGCCAGCAGTTCACTAGCGGGATCCATCTACGAGCAGTACTTC
CASSSLAGSIYEQYF
>TRBV20-1|-|few|12|TRBJ2-7
TGCAGTGCAGCGGGTAGACAGTACGAGCAGTACTTC
CSAAGRQYEQYF
>TRBV10-3|TRBD1|-|16|TRBJ1-3
TGTGCCATCAGGGGACAGGGGGCTTCTGCTGGAAACACCATATATTTT
CAIRGQGASAGNTIYF
>TRBV7-6|TRBD2|few|18|TRBJ2-7
TGTGCCAGCAGCTTAGCGGGGGGCCTAGCGGGGGGGCAGCACGAGCAGTACTTC
CASSLAGGLAGGQHEQYF
>TRBV5-4|-|few|14|TRBJ2-5
TGTGCCAGCAGCACTACAGGGAACTCAGAGACCCAGTACTTC
CASSTTGNSETQYF
>TRBV5-1|-|-|13|TRBJ2-5
TGCGCCAGCAGCTTTACAGTCCAAGAGACCCAGTACTTC
CASSFTVQETQYF
>TRBV29-1|-|-|15|TRBJ2-5
TGCAGCGTTGATCCCCGGACCACGGCAGGAGAGACCCAGTACTTC
CSVDPRTTAGETQYF
>TRBV5-1|-|few|14|TRBJ1-6
TGCGCCAGCAGCTTGGAAGCAGGGGATTCACCCCTCCACTTT
CASSLEAGDSPLHF
>TRBV20-1|-|few|14|TRBJ2-3
TGCAGTGCTAGAGTCGCGACTAGCACAGATACGCAGTATTTT
CSARVATSTDTQYF
>TRBV5-6|-|-|12|TRBJ1-2
TGTGCCAGCAGGGGGGGGTCTTATGGCTACACCTTC
CASRGGSYGYTF
>TRBV20-1|-|-|11|TRBJ2-5
TGCAGTGGGCCTCGTGGGGAGACCCAGTACTTC
CSGPRGETQYF
>TRBV12-3/TRBV12-4|-|few|13|TRBJ2-7
TGTGCCAGCAGAACCTCCGCGAAATACGAGCAGTACTTC
CASRTSAKYEQYF
>TRBV24-1|TRBD2|few|17|TRBJ2-1
TGTGCCACCAGTGATTTGGGTCTAGCGGGAGGAAGCGAGGAGCAGTTCTTC
CATSDLGLAGGSEEQFF
>TRBV2|-|-|15|TRBJ1-5
TGTGCCAGCAGTGAAGCCATGGGGGGGTATCAGCCCCAGCATTTT
CASSEAMGGYQPQHF
>TRBV5-1|-|few|14|TRBJ1-1
TGCGCCAGCAGCGCGGGTTTCCAACGGGGCGAAGCTTTCTTT
CASSAGFQRGEAFF
>TRBV3-1|TRBD2|-|15|TRBJ2-3
TGTGCCAGCGGGACTAGCGGGGGCCAAGCAGATACGCAGTATTTT
CASGTSGGQADTQYF
>TRBV5-1|TRBD2|-|15|TRBJ2-1
TGCGCCAGCAGCCGAGGACTAGAAGTGGTCCATGAGCAGTTCTTC
CASSRGLEVVHEQFF
>TRBV6-1|-|once|13|TRBJ1-5
TGTGCCAGCAGTGCGGGGCGGGATCAGCCCCAGCATTTT
CASSAGRDQPQHF
>TRBV20-1|TRBD2|-|16|TRBJ2-1
TGCAGTGCGGGACTAGCGGGAGTACGCTCCTACAATGAGCAGTTCTTC
CSAGLAGVRSYNEQFF
>TRBV10-3|-|few|17|TRBJ2-3
TGTGCCATCAGTGACCCCGGTGGGCGGGGCCCCACAGATACGCAGTATTTT
CAISDPGGRGPTDTQYF
>TRBV7-9|-|few|13|TRBJ2-5
TGTGCCAGCAGCAAAGTGGGGCAAGAGACCCAGTACTTC
CASSKVGQETQYF
>TRBV9|-|few|15|TRBJ2-3
TGTGCCAGCAGCGTAGGTCAAGCGGACACTCTTCCGCAGTATTTT
CASSVGQADTLPQYF
>TRBV5-5|TRBD1|few|14|TRBJ1-4
TGTGCCAGCAGCTACGGGACAGCTAATGAAAAACTGTTTTTT
CASSYGTANEKLFF
>TRBV14|-|-|16|TRBJ2-3
TGTGCCAGCAGCCAAGTCCGGGGGACAGGCACAGATACGCAGTATTTT
CASSQVRGTGTDTQYF
>TRBV3-1|-|few|15|TRBJ2-3
TGTGCCAGCAGCCAAAGACAGGACCTCACAGATACGCAGTATTTT
CASSQRQDLTDTQYF
>TRBV7-2|TRBD2|few|16|TRBJ2-7
TGTGCCAGCAGCCTACGGACTAGCGGGGGGGTCTACGAGCAGTACTTC
CASSLRTSGGVYEQYF
>TRBV10-3|-|few|16|TRBJ2-3
TGTGCCATCAGTGATCGGCAGGAAAGAGGCACAGATACGCAGTATTTT
CAISDRQERGTDTQYF
>TRBV10-3|TRBD1|few|14|TRBJ2-7
TGTGCCATCAGGGAAGACAGGGATGTAGGGGAGCAGTACTTC
CAIREDRDVGEQYF
>TRBV29-1|-|-|14|TRBJ2-5
TGCAGCGTTTCCGACAAGTCCAACAGGGAGACCCAGTACTTC
CSVSDKSNRETQYF
>TRBV23-1|-|few|14|TRBJ1-5
TGCGCCCCAAGCCCGGCCGCCATCAATCAGCCCCAGCATTTT
CAPSPAAINQPQHF
>TRBV20-1|-|-|13|TRBJ2-7
TGCAGTGCTACCCCCAGGACCATCTACGAGCAGTACTTC
CSATPRTIYEQYF